This entry lists 15 T cell receptor beta chains sequenced from one sample in a study of sequential checkpoint blockade in melanoma. Sequencing was performed with immunoSEQ multiplex PCR; in TCRdb, only in-frame clones are kept and a portion is missing. Of several thousand clones listed, roughly three fifths are singletons. This sample's treatment: randomized to nivolumab then ipilimumab (arm A) or the reverse (arm B). Sequences were derived from CD8+ T cells sorted from blood (inferred from file names), sampled from a patient given nivolumab and ipilimumab in sequence. These receptor sequences come from a human patient with melanoma. Some clones in this sample may be carry-over from other donors' samples.

With respect to this clone: Additional DNA sequences in this sample encode the identical CDR3. The V call is TRBV7-9, the J call TRBJ2-7; 7 bases line up with TRBD1. With 9 bases clipped from V and 2 bases from J, the junction kept 13 bases outside the gene matches. The CDR3 runs 15 residues. Germline assignment: CDR1 SEHNR and CDR2 FQNEAQ (reference sequence). The CDR3 DNA reads as TGTGCCAGTAGCCCCCGGACAGGTCTAACCTACGAGCAGTACTTC. It encodes CASSPRTGLTYEQYF.

The sample holds a few counts of this clone. The chain carries TRBV4-2 and TRBJ2-7; D not certain. The CDR3 covers 13 residues. Looked up from germline, CDR1 is LGHNA and CDR2 is YNFKEQ. V was trimmed by 2 bases and J by 5 bases, leaving 10 bases between them. CDR3 region: CASSQTSVNEQYF. As DNA, the CDR3 is TGTGCCAGCAGCCAAACAAGCGTAAACGAGCAGTACTTC.

The chain has TRBV25-1 and TRBJ2-5; TRBD1 matches at 9 bases. The J call may not be correct, given that the DNA end is closer to TRBJ2-7. Germline V gene data show CDR1 as MGHDK and CDR2 as SYGVNS. The CDR3 consists of 15 residues. CDR3 amino acids: CASSEWDRVPYEQYF. The CDR3 coding sequence is TGTGCCAGCAGTGAATGGGACAGGGTCCCCTACGAGCAGTACTTC.

This clone was counted between two and nine times. The DNA of the CDR3 is TGCGCCAGCAGCCAAGCTTTTCCGGGACTAACCTACGAGCAGTACTTC. Protein product: CASSQAFPGLTYEQYF. This rearrangement joins TRBV4-1 to TRBJ2-7, with 7 bases identical to TRBD2. V was pared by 1 base and J by 2 bases, with 8 bases of the junction left unmatched. From germline, CDR1 is MGHRA and CDR2 YSYEKL. The CDR3 runs to 16 residues.

This chain connects TRBV7-9 to TRBJ2-5; D is possibly TRBD1 (6 bases). The end of the DNA is better explained by TRBJ2-7, so the J call may be wrong. The CDR3 runs to 12 residues. Per germline, CDR1 SEHNR and CDR2 FQNEAQ (reference sequence). DNA for the CDR3: TGTGCCAGCAGCATCACAGGGAGCGAGCAGTACTTC. It yields the protein CASSITGSEQYF.

This clone was seen only a few times. V and J are TRBV7-9 and TRBJ1-6; TRBD1 matches at 7 bases. Germline V gene data show CDR1 as SEHNR and CDR2 as FQNEAQ (reference sequence). With 3 bases clipped from V and 8 bases from J, the junction kept 4 bases outside the gene matches. This CDR3 is 14 amino acids long. For the CDR3, the DNA is TGTGCCAGCAGCTTCACAGGGGCTGATTCACCCCTCCACTTT. It is translated as CASSFTGADSPLHF. The full variable domain, rest sourced from reference TRBV7-9 and TRBJ1-6, is DTGVSQNPRHKITKRGQNVTFRCDPISEHNRLYWYRQTLGQGPEFLTYFQNEAQLEKSRLLSDRFSAERPKGSFSTLEIQRTEQGDSAMYLCASSFTGADSPLHFGNGTRLTVT.

This clone was counted a single time. J is TRBJ2-3 and V is TRBV6-5; D perhaps matches TRBD2 (7 bases). The length of the CDR3 is 15 residues. Trimming pared 0 bases from V and 5 bases from J, leaving 12 bases between. Germline CDR1 and CDR2: MNHEY and SVGAGI. CDR3 region: CASSYSRGALDTQYF. The CDR3 nucleotides read TGTGCCAGCAGTTACTCCCGGGGGGCCCTAGATACGCAGTATTTT.

This chain connects TRBV19 to TRBJ1-1; D remains unclear. The V gene lost 6 bases and the J gene lost 6 bases, with 20 bases spanning the gap. Germline values: CDR1 LNHDA, CDR2 SQIVND (reference sequence). There are 15 residues in the CDR3. CDR3 DNA: TGTGCCAGTAGCACCCGGGCGGGTCGTAGGGCTGAAGCTTTCTTT. This gives the protein CASSTRAGRRAEAFF.

About this clone: A junction boundary mismatches the germline segment, possibly from a read error. Other DNA sequences in the same sample also yield this CDR3. The V call is TRBV18, the J call TRBJ1-1; TRBD1 matches 7 bases. The CDR3 is made up of 14 amino acids. Per germline, CDR1 KGHSH and CDR2 LQKENI. CDR3 sequence reads: CASSLGTVNTEAFF. The CDR3, as DNA: TGTGCTAGCTCACTAGGGACAGTGAACACTGAAGCTTTCTTT.

The gene calls are TRBV10-3 and TRBJ1-6, with 7 bases fitting TRBD1. Trimming removed 6 bases from V and 7 bases from J; junction bases left unmatched: 9. The CDR3 consists of 15 residues. In germline, CDR1 is ENHRY, CDR2 SYGVKD. Here the CDR3 DNA reads TGTGCCATCAGGGATAAAACAGGGGCCAATTCACCCCTCCACTTT. This sequence encodes CAIRDKTGANSPLHF.

The chain carries TRBV5-1 and TRBJ1-1, with a weak D call TRBD1 (5 bases). In germline, CDR1 is SGHRS, CDR2 YFSETQ. V dropped 6 bases and J dropped 5 bases, with 14 bases sitting between them. CDR3 length: 13 residues. The CDR3, as DNA: TGCGCCAGCATCGGCGGGGGAATAACTGAAGCTTTCTTT. Its protein product is CASIGGGITEAFF. The variable domain in full, with the rest retrieved from reference TRBV5-1 and TRBJ1-1, is KAGVTQTPRYLIKTRGQQVTLSCSPISGHRSVSWYQQTPGQGLQFLFEYFSETQRNKGNFPGRFSGRQFSNSRSEMNVSTLELGDSALYLCASIGGGITEAFFGQGTRLTVV.

The V gene is TRBV15, the J gene TRBJ2-7, with 11 positions matching TRBD2. The CDR3 length is 20 residues. V shed 3 bases and J 4 bases; nucleotides not matched to a gene: 20. From germline, CDR1 is LNHNV and CDR2 YYDKDF (reference sequence). The CDR3 region has the DNA TGTGCCACCAGCAGTGGCGGGGGTGTGATTTCTAGCGGGGGGCCTTACGAGCAGTACTTC. This gives the protein CATSSGGGVISSGGPYEQYF.

J is TRBJ2-2 and V is TRBV21-1; the D call TRBD2 from the table was never checked on the DNA. TRBV21-1 is reported as a pseudogene. The CDR3 has 15 residues. CDR3 in DNA: TGTGCCAGCCCCTACACCCGGGAGCGGGCCGGGGAGCTGTTTTTT. This encodes CASPYTRERAGELFF.

This chain links TRBV4-1 with TRBJ2-7; D might be TRBD1 (6 bases). The CDR3 has 15 residues. The V and J ends lost 1 base and 0 bases respectively, with 10 bases between them. Per the germline V gene, CDR1 is MGHRA and CDR2 is YSYEKL. The CDR3 sequence is CASSQGPGDSYEQYF. The CDR3 DNA follows: TGCGCCAGCAGCCAAGGGCCAGGGGACTCCTACGAGCAGTACTTC.

The CDR3 bases are TGCGCCAGCAGCCAAGTACAGGGCAATCAGCCCCAGCATTTT. Translation gives CASSQVQGNQPQHF. The chain links TRBV4-1 to TRBJ1-5, with a possible D match to TRBD1 (5 bases). Germline V CDR1 and CDR2: MGHRA, YSYEKL. The CDR3 has 14 amino acids. The germline V and J ends were trimmed by 1 base and 2 bases, with 6 bases remaining between them.